This T cell receptor (beta chain) was observed in a study of technical replicates of blood from several donors. The germline V and J ends were trimmed by 8 bases and 4 bases, with 21 bases remaining between them. In germline, CDR1 is MNHNY, CDR2 SVGAGI (reference sequence). This CDR3 has 16 residues. Repertoires were generated with immunoSEQ multiplex PCR, while TCRdb's copy carries only in-frame clones and drops some. Of just over 60,000 clones detected, around 87% appear once; the ten largest clones hold roughly 5.6%. The receptor was derived from a human donor in good health. Some clones in this sample may be carry-over from other donors' samples. The sequenced sample consisted of PBMCs. The chain carries TRBV6-6 and TRBJ1-3; D remains ambiguous. CDR3 protein: CASGRDRPGIGNTIYF. CDR3 bases: TGTGCCAGCGGGCGCGACCGACCGGGGATAGGAAACACCATATATTTT.